This T cell receptor beta chain was observed in a study of T cell responses to AZD1222 COVID-19 vaccine. Some clones are missing from TCRdb's copy, which holds only in-frame ones; the method was immunoSEQ multiplex PCR. The sample contains 150,000 to 170,000 clones, more than 90% of which appear only once. Trimming shortened V by 3 bases and J by 4 bases, and 18 bases separated the two germline ends. Germline V gene lookup returns CDR1 MGHRA and CDR2 YSYEKL. This CDR3 is 16 amino acids long. Sequencing was performed on peripheral blood, taken on day 0 of AZD1222 vaccination. The V and J genes are TRBV4-1 and TRBJ1-2, with D uncertain. The TCR originated in an adult in good health. The CDR3, as DNA: TGCGCCAGCAGCCAGGAACCCGTTTCCGTATTCTATGGCTACACCTTC. Amino acids: CASSQEPVSVFYGYTF.